This is a list of T cell receptor beta chains from one sample in a study of T cells in Graves' hyperthyroidism and ophthalmopathy. MiXCR was run by TCRdb on the multiplex PCR reads, yielding one entry per CDR3 protein. Of some 320,000 distinct CDR3 sequences in the sample, about 13% were seen once. The material sequenced was blood. The receptors stem from a middle-aged woman with Graves' ophthalmopathy. Each CDR3 is given with its conserved first and last residue. Each record gives: V gene, J gene, D gene, clone size, CDR3 DNA, CDR3 protein. A D gene is named only where the DNA matches it firmly. The size entry is marked missing in some rows and otherwise reads once, few, many or a size class.

>TRBV15|TRBJ2-3|-|many
TGTGCCACCAGGGATGGAAGCACAGATACGCAGTATTTT
CATRDGSTDTQYF
>TRBV7-9|TRBJ2-1|TRBD1|few
TGTGCCAGCAGCTTAGGAGACAGGGGGGGGCAGTTCTTC
CASSLGDRGGQFF
>TRBV4-1|TRBJ2-1|-|few
TGCGCCAGCAGCCACTGGGGGTCCTACAATGAGCAGTTCTTC
CASSHWGSYNEQFF
>TRBV9|TRBJ1-1|-|few
TGTGCCAGCAGCTTCCTGTGGGGTTTGAACACTGAAGCTTTCTTT
CASSFLWGLNTEAFF
>TRBV7-6|TRBJ1-1|TRBD1|-
TGTGCCAGCAGCCGACAGGGGCGGGATACTGAAGCTTTCTTT
CASSRQGRDTEAFF
>TRBV27|TRBJ2-1|-|many
TGTGCCAGCAGTCCCGGTTTTGGGGAGCAGTTCTTC
CASSPGFGEQFF
>TRBV7-9|TRBJ2-7|-|many
TGTGCCAGCACGAGACAGAGCTCCTACGAGCAGTACTTC
CASTRQSSYEQYF
>TRBV14|TRBJ1-2|-|few
TGTGCCAGCTCCTTGGAACACTATGGCTACACCTTC
CASSLEHYGYTF
>TRBV6-1|TRBJ2-3|-|-
TGTGCCAGCAGTGTAAAGGGGAGGGATACGCAGTATTTT
CASSVKGRDTQYF
>TRBV3-1|TRBJ2-5|-|many
TGTGCCAGCAGCTCTCTAGCGTCGGGGGAGACCCAGTACTTC
CASSSLASGETQYF
>TRBV6-1|TRBJ2-3|-|many
TGTGCCAGCAAGAACACAGATACGCAGTATTTT
CASKNTDTQYF
>TRBV11-2|TRBJ2-2|TRBD2|-
TGTGCCAGCAGGATGCGGGGGGGCGGCACCGGGGAGCTGTTTTTT
CASRMRGGGTGELFF
>TRBV15|TRBJ2-7|TRBD1|-
TGTGCCACCAGCAGAGGGGACAGGGATGGGGAGCAGTACTTC
CATSRGDRDGEQYF
>TRBV11-2|TRBJ1-1|-|many
TGTGCCAGCAGCCCTGACCCAGGGACTGAAGCTTTCTTT
CASSPDPGTEAFF
>TRBV20-1|TRBJ2-3|TRBD2|-
TGCAGTGCTAGAGACGGCGGGAGGGCCCTGGATACGCAGTATTTT
CSARDGGRALDTQYF
>TRBV11-3|TRBJ1-1|-|few
TGTGCCAGCAGCTTAGGACAGGCACGAGAAGCTTTCTTT
CASSLGQAREAFF
>TRBV12-3/TRBV12-4|TRBJ1-5|-|many
TGTGCCAGCAGTTCGGGGGGTCAGCCCCAGCATTTT
CASSSGGQPQHF
>TRBV2|TRBJ2-1|-|-
TGTGCCAGCAGCCCAGGGTACTCCTTAATGGGGGGATCCTACAATGAGCAGTTCTTC
CASSPGYSLMGGSYNEQFF
>TRBV5-6|TRBJ2-1|-|many
TGTGCCAGCAGCTTTGCCAGAAGCTCCTACAATGAGCAGTTCTTC
CASSFARSSYNEQFF
>TRBV24-1|TRBJ2-3|-|many
TGTGCCACCGGCAACCGGGACGGCCGCGCAGATACGCAGTATTTT
CATGNRDGRADTQYF
>TRBV4-1|TRBJ1-6|-|few
TGCGCCAGCAGCCAAGAAGGAGGGATAGGGCGGTCACCCCTCCACTTT
CASSQEGGIGRSPLHF
>TRBV7-9|TRBJ2-7|TRBD1|-
TGTGCCAGCAGCCACTGGACAGGGGATCGCGAGCAGTACTTC
CASSHWTGDREQYF
>TRBV10-3|TRBJ2-1|TRBD2|many
TGTGCCACACTAGCGGGGGTGCGGAATGAGCAGTTCTTC
CATLAGVRNEQFF
>TRBV19|TRBJ2-3|-|-
TGTGCCAGTAGTACGGGCGGGGCGGCAGATACGCAGTATTTT
CASSTGGAADTQYF
>TRBV5-1|TRBJ2-1|TRBD2|few
TGCGCCAGCAGCTTGGGGAATCCTAGCGGGGGGAGCTCCTACAATGAGCAGTTCTTC
CASSLGNPSGGSSYNEQFF
>TRBV7-8|TRBJ2-3|TRBD2|few
TGTGCCAGCAGCTCCGGATTAACTAGCGGGGTCACAGATACGCAGTATTTT
CASSSGLTSGVTDTQYF
>TRBV9|TRBJ2-1|-|-
TGTGCCAGCAGCGTAGCCTCTACTCGCTCCTACAATGAGCAGTTCTTC
CASSVASTRSYNEQFF
>TRBV6-1|TRBJ2-7|TRBD2|few
TGTGCCAGCACCGGGAGGGGCTACGAGCAGTACTTC
CASTGRGYEQYF
>TRBV2|TRBJ1-2|-|few
TGTGCCAGCAGTTTCTCGGGACTTCCCTACACCTTC
CASSFSGLPYTF
>TRBV28|TRBJ1-2|-|many
TGTGCCAGCACCCTAAGGGTAAACTATGGCTACACCTTC
CASTLRVNYGYTF
>TRBV5-4|TRBJ2-7|-|few
TGTGCCAGCAGCTCTACAGGGATCTCCTACGAGCAGTACTTC
CASSSTGISYEQYF